This is a list of T cell receptor beta chains from one sample in a study of shared clonotypes between healthy human individuals. The data were produced by immunoSEQ multiplex PCR, yet TCRdb's version contains in-frame clones alone and is incomplete. The data show approximately 500,000 clones, about 72% seen once. Material: PBMCs. Receptor source: a middle-aged woman in good health. Some clones in this sample may be carry-over from other donors' samples. Both conserved end residues are part of each CDR3. The D gene is left open where the match is weak. Size tells how often a clone was seen (once, few, many) or the class of an expanded clone, and some rows leave it out.

cdr3_aa,cdr3_nt,d_call,clone_size,j_call,v_call
CAWSQTVYEQYF,TGTGCCTGGAGCCAGACAGTCTACGAGCAGTACTTC,.,once,TRBJ2-7,TRBV30
CASSVSAGTGGNQPQHF,TGTGCCAGCAGTGTATCGGCCGGGACAGGAGGCAATCAGCCCCAGCATTTT,TRBD1,.,TRBJ1-5,TRBV2
CASSFAGLVDGYTF,TGTGCCAGCAGTTTTGCAGGGTTGGTGGATGGCTACACCTTC,.,.,TRBJ1-2,TRBV28
CASSFRLGTDTQYF,TGTGCCAGCAGCTTTCGTCTGGGAACAGATACGCAGTATTTT,.,.,TRBJ2-3,TRBV11-2
CASSLLGQAIQETQYF,TGTGCCAGCAGCCTACTCGGACAGGCAATCCAAGAGACCCAGTACTTC,TRBD1,.,TRBJ2-5,TRBV7-8
CASSPGGDQETQYF,TGCGCCAGCAGCCCTGGGGGGGACCAAGAGACCCAGTACTTC,TRBD2,.,TRBJ2-5,TRBV5-1
CASLITGTGDTEAFF,TGTGCCAGTCTGATAACCGGGACAGGGGACACTGAAGCTTTCTTT,TRBD1,.,TRBJ1-1,TRBV19
CASSAKSSGSSYNEQFF,TGTGCCAGCAGCGCTAAGTCTAGCGGTAGCTCCTACAATGAGCAGTTCTTC,TRBD2,.,TRBJ2-1,TRBV9
CASSLGWAGDQPQHF,TGTGCCAGCAGTTTAGGATGGGCAGGGGATCAGCCCCAGCATTTT,.,.,TRBJ1-5,TRBV27
CASSDYWGEGGYTF,TGTGCCAGCAGTGATTATTGGGGGGAAGGTGGCTACACCTTC,.,many,TRBJ1-2,TRBV6-1
CASSPMNTEAFF,TGTGCCAGCAGCCCGATGAACACTGAAGCTTTCTTT,.,.,TRBJ1-1,TRBV6-1
CASSMIGQGFNYGYTF,TGTGCCAGCAGTATGATTGGACAGGGCTTTAACTATGGCTACACCTTC,TRBD1,.,TRBJ1-2,TRBV28
CASSSYERLSTDTQYF,TGTGCCAGCAGTTCCTATGAGCGTCTTAGCACAGATACGCAGTATTTT,.,.,TRBJ2-3,TRBV27
CASSSYWTARSEKLFF,TGTGCCAGCAGCAGTTACTGGACAGCCCGGAGTGAAAAACTGTTTTTT,.,.,TRBJ1-4,TRBV21-1
CAWSGWDGGTDTQYF,TGTGCCTGGAGTGGGTGGGACGGCGGCACAGATACGCAGTATTTT,.,few,TRBJ2-3,TRBV30
CASSFGDLRSNEQFF,TGTGCCAGCAGTTTTGGCGATCTACGATCCAATGAGCAGTTCTTC,.,.,TRBJ2-1,TRBV28
CSVGGTVNEKLFF,TGCAGCGTTGGGGGGACAGTAAATGAAAAACTGTTTTTT,TRBD1,.,TRBJ1-4,TRBV29-1
CASSQGTRQGDYGYTF,TGTGCCAGCAGCCAAGGGACACGCCAGGGGGACTATGGCTACACCTTC,TRBD1,.,TRBJ1-2,TRBV4-2
CASSPFEGERTYNEQFF,TGTGCCAGCAGCCCCTTTGAAGGGGAGAGGACCTACAATGAGCAGTTCTTC,.,.,TRBJ2-1,TRBV7-6
CASSLARPTTNEKLFF,TGTGCCAGCAGCTTAGCCCGACCAACAACTAATGAAAAACTGTTTTTT,.,.,TRBJ1-4,TRBV7-2
CATNTEAFF,TGTGCCACAAACACTGAAGCTTTCTTT,.,.,TRBJ1-1,TRBV6-6
CASSLAGSSSYNEQFF,TGTGCCAGCAGCTTGGCGGGATCGAGCTCCTACAATGAGCAGTTCTTC,.,.,TRBJ2-1,TRBV7-2
CASSEAQYTF,TGTGCCAGCAGTGAGGCTCAGTACACCTTC,.,once,TRBJ1-2,TRBV6-1
CASSPTAGSTDTQYF,TGCGCCAGCAGCCCTACGGCAGGTAGCACAGATACGCAGTATTTT,.,.,TRBJ2-3,TRBV4-3
CASSFRGDEQFF,TGCGCCAGCAGCTTTCGGGGGGATGAGCAGTTCTTC,TRBD2,once,TRBJ2-1,TRBV5-1
CSVSHPSGALNEQYF,TGCAGCGTTTCCCACCCTTCAGGGGCTCTGAACGAGCAGTACTTC,.,once,TRBJ2-7,TRBV29-1
CASSLYVDQVGVSEQYF,TGTGCCAGCAGCTTATATGTGGATCAGGTTGGGGTTTCCGAGCAGTACTTC,.,.,TRBJ2-7,TRBV7-2
CASSGHGAYETQYF,TGTGCCAGCAGCGGCCACGGGGCATACGAGACCCAGTACTTC,.,many,TRBJ2-5,TRBV28
CASSPNGGLYAEAFF,TGTGCCAGCTCACCGAATGGGGGGCTCTACGCTGAAGCTTTCTTT,.,.,TRBJ1-1,TRBV18
CASSRSEGGLYEQYF,TGCGCCAGCAGTCGTTCAGAGGGCGGTCTCTACGAGCAGTACTTC,.,.,TRBJ2-7,TRBV4-1
CASSSGGLAGASYEQYF,TGCGCCAGCAGCTCTGGGGGACTAGCGGGTGCTTCCTACGAGCAGTACTTC,TRBD2,.,TRBJ2-7,TRBV5-1
CASSHPPSGTQYF,TGTGCCAGCAGCCATCCCCCCAGCGGTACGCAGTATTTT,.,.,TRBJ2-3,TRBV6-5
CASTPGLAAYQETQYF,TGTGCCAGCACCCCGGGACTAGCGGCTTACCAAGAGACCCAGTACTTC,TRBD2,once,TRBJ2-5,TRBV5-4
CASSLDDRGYEQYF,TGTGCCAGCAGCTTAGATGACAGGGGCTACGAGCAGTACTTC,TRBD1,.,TRBJ2-7,TRBV7-6
CASSLRLRTGEQYF,TGTGCCAGCAGTTTAAGACTCAGGACGGGGGAGCAGTACTTC,.,few,TRBJ2-7,TRBV27
CASSGEGNQPQHF,TGTGCCAGCAGTGGAGAGGGGAATCAGCCCCAGCATTTT,.,few,TRBJ1-5,TRBV2
CASSPQTGNTEAFF,TGTGCCAGCAGCCCACAGACAGGGAACACTGAAGCTTTCTTT,.,once,TRBJ1-1,TRBV7-3
CASRLRTGPGELFF,TGTGCCAGCAGGCTTCGGACAGGGCCCGGGGAGCTGTTTTTT,TRBD1,.,TRBJ2-2,TRBV7-2
CASSLGTGLYEQYF,TGTGCCAGCAGCTTGGGGACAGGGTTATACGAGCAGTACTTC,TRBD1,few,TRBJ2-7,TRBV11-2